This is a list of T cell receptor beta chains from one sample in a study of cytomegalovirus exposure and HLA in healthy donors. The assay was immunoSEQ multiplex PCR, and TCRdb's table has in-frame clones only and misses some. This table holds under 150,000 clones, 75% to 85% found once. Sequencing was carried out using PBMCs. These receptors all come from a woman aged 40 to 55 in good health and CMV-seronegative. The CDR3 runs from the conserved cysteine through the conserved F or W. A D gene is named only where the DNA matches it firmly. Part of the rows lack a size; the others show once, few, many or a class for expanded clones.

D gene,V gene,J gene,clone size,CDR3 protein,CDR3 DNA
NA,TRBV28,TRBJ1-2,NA,CASSGTTNYGYTF,TGTGCCAGCAGTGGGACTACTAACTATGGCTACACCTTC
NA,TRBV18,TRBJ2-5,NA,CASSPRGETQYF,TGTGCCAGCTCACCTCGGGGAGAGACCCAGTACTTC
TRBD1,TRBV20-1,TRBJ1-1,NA,CSGDSPAFF,TGCAGTGGGGACAGCCCAGCTTTCTTT
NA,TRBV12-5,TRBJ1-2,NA,CASGLVNSVGAYGYTF,TGTGCTAGTGGTTTGGTTAATTCGGTGGGGGCCTATGGCTACACCTTC
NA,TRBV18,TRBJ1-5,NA,CASSRRGEDSNQPQHF,TGTGCCAGCTCACGTCGGGGAGAAGATAGCAATCAGCCCCAGCATTTT
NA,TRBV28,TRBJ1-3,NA,CASTSGNSGNTIYF,TGTGCCAGCACTTCCGGGAACTCTGGAAACACCATATATTTT
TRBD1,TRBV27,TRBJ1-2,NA,CASSRTGTSYGYTF,TGTGCCAGCAGCAGGACAGGTACCTCCTATGGCTACACCTTC
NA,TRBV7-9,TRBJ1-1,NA,CASNLTGTNTEAFF,TGTGCCAGCAACCTGACAGGTACGAACACTGAAGCTTTCTTT
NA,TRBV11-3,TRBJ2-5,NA,CASSSTFEGAAETQYF,TGTGCCAGCAGCTCCACCTTTGAGGGTGCGGCAGAGACCCAGTACTTC
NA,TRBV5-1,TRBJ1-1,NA,CASSLVKGGTEAFF,TGCGCCAGCAGCTTGGTTAAGGGAGGCACTGAAGCTTTCTTT
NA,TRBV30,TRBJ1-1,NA,CAWSIQIRALNGGTEAFF,TGTGCCTGGAGTATCCAGATCCGGGCACTAAACGGGGGCACTGAAGCTTTCTTT
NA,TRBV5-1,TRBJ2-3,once,CASSLGMETDTQYF,TGCGCCAGCAGCCTTGGAATGGAGACAGATACGCAGTATTTT
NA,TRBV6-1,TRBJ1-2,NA,CASRTGGTDYGYTF,TGTGCCAGCCGAACAGGAGGGACTGACTATGGCTACACCTTC
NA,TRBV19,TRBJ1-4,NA,CASSATWRSEKLFF,TGTGCCAGTAGTGCCACATGGCGTAGCGAAAAACTGTTTTTT
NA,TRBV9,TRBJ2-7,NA,CASSVEVGAHLVF,TGTGCCAGCAGCGTAGAAGTGGGGGCCCACCTCGTCTTC
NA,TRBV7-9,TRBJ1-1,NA,CASSLEHPGTEAFF,TGTGCCAGCAGCTTAGAACACCCGGGGACTGAAGCTTTCTTT
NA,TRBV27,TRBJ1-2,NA,CASSFGTGYYGYTF,TGTGCCAGCAGTTTTGGGACTGGTTACTATGGCTACACCTTC
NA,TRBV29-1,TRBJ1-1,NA,CSLRQQGNTEAFF,TGCAGCTTACGCCAACAGGGGAACACTGAAGCTTTCTTT
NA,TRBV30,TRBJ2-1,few,CAWSFGWRVEQFF,TGTGCCTGGAGTTTCGGCTGGAGGGTTGAGCAGTTCTTC
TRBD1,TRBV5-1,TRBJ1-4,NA,CASSLGQGRNEKLFF,TGCGCCAGCAGCTTGGGACAGGGACGTAATGAAAAACTGTTTTTT
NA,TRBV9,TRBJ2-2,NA,CASSSRRGGTNTGELFF,TGTGCCAGCAGCTCTCGGAGGGGGGGGACAAACACCGGGGAGCTGTTTTTT
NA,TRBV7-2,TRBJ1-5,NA,CASSLERGRGGQPQHF,TGTGCCAGCAGCTTAGAACGGGGTAGGGGGGGTCAGCCCCAGCATTTT
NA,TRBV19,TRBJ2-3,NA,CASSSRQTDTQYF,TGTGCCAGTAGTAGTAGACAGACAGATACGCAGTATTTT
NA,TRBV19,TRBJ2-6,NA,CASSMEGTVVAGANVLTF,TGTGCCAGTAGTATGGAGGGGACAGTTGTCGCTGGGGCCAACGTCCTGACTTTC
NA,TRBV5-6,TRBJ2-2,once,CASSLASTGANTGELFF,TGTGCCAGCAGCTTGGCTTCGACGGGGGCGAACACCGGGGAGCTGTTTTTT
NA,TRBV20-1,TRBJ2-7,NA,CSAEDNYEQYF,TGCAGTGCCGAGGACAACTACGAGCAGTACTTC
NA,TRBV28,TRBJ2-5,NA,CASSLPRETQYF,TGTGCCAGCAGTTTACCTCGGGAGACCCAGTACTTC
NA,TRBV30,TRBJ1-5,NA,CAWSRGSNQPQHF,TGTGCCTGGAGTCGGGGGTCGAATCAGCCCCAGCATTTT
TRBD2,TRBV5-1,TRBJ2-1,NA,CASGLAGASYNEQFF,TGCGCCAGCGGATTAGCGGGGGCCTCCTACAATGAGCAGTTCTTC
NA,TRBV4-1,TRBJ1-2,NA,CASSQGQILNYGYTF,TGCGCCAGCAGCCAAGGGCAGATTTTGAACTATGGCTACACCTTC
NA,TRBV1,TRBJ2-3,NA,CTSSQGLALGYF,TGCACCAGCAGCCAAGGATTGGCTCTAGGGTATTTT
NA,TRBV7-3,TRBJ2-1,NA,CASSLGENEQFF,TGTGCCAGCAGCTTAGGGGAGAATGAGCAGTTCTTC
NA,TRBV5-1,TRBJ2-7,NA,CASHSGDREYYEQYF,TGCGCCAGCCATTCGGGGGACAGAGAGTACTACGAGCAGTACTTC
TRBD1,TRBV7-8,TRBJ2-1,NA,CASSLTEQGIGEQFF,TGTGCCAGCAGCTTAACGGAACAGGGGATCGGTGAGCAGTTCTTC
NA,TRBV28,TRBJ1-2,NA,CASKEGGGYGYTF,TGTGCCTCTAAGGAGGGAGGAGGCTATGGCTACACCTTC
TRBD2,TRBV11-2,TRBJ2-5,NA,CASSLWTSGMQYF,TGTGCCAGCAGCTTATGGACTAGCGGGATGCAGTACTTC
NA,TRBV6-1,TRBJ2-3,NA,CASSASIDTQYF,TGTGCCAGCAGTGCATCAATAGATACGCAGTATTTT
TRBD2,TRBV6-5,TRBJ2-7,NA,CASSYFSGGSYEQYF,TGTGCCAGCAGTTACTTTAGCGGGGGGTCCTACGAGCAGTACTTC
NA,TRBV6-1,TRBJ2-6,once,CASIQRQVGANVLTF,TGTGCCAGCATCCAAAGACAGGTTGGCGCCAACGTCCTGACTTTC
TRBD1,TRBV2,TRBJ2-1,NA,CASSDETGGIYEQFF,TGTGCCAGCAGTGATGAGACAGGGGGAATCTATGAGCAGTTCTTC
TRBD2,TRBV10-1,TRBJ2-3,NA,CASSGGLAGGTDTQYF,TGCGCCAGCAGTGGCGGACTAGCCGGGGGCACAGATACGCAGTATTTT
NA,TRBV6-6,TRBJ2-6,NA,CASSLTGANVLTF,TGTGCCAGCAGCTTAACAGGGGCCAACGTCCTGACTTTC
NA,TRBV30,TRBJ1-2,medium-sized,CACRVLGGYTF,TGTGCCTGCAGGGTCCTGGGTGGCTACACCTTC
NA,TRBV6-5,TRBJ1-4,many,CASSYSTQAPSEKLFF,TGTGCCAGCAGTTACTCGACCCAGGCCCCTAGCGAAAAACTGTTTTTT
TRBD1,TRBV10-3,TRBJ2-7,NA,CAISPGQAYEQYF,TGTGCCATCAGCCCGGGACAGGCCTACGAGCAGTACTTC
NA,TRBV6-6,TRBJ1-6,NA,CASSYSVDRNSPLHF,TGTGCCAGCAGTTACTCGGTAGACAGAAATTCACCCCTCCACTTT
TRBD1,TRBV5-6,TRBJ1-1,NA,CASSETGRRVTEAFF,TGTGCCAGCAGCGAGACAGGGAGGAGGGTAACTGAAGCTTTCTTT
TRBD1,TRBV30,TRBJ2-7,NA,CAWSVQTPGQGRWSSYEQYF,TGTGCCTGGAGTGTACAAACACCGGGACAGGGGCGATGGAGCTCCTACGAGCAGTACTTC
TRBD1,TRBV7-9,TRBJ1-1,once,CASSLPGTVNTEAFF,TGTGCCAGCAGCTTACCCGGGACAGTGAACACTGAAGCTTTCTTT
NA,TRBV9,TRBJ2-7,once,CASSVGWGPYEQYF,TGTGCCAGCAGCGTAGGGTGGGGGCCCTACGAGCAGTACTTC